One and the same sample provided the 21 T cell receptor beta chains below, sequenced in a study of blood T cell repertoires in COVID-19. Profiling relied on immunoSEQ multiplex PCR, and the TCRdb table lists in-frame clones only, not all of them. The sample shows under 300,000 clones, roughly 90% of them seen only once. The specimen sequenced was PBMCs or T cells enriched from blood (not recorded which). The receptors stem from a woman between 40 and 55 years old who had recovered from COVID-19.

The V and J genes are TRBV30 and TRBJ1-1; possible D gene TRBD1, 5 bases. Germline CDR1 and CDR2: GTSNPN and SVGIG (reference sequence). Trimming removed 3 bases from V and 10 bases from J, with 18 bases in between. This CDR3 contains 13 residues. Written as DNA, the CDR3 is TGTGCCTGGAGCCGCGGGGACGGGAGGGGAGCTTTCTTT. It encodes CAWSRGDGRGAFF.

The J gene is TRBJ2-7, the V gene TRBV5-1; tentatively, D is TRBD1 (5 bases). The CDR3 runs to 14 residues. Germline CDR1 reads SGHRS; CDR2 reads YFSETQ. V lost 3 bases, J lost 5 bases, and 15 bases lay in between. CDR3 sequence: CASSYSPTDNEQYF. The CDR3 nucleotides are TGCGCCAGCAGCTATTCTCCGACAGACAACGAGCAGTACTTC. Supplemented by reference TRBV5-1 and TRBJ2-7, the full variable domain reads KAGVTQTPRYLIKTRGQQVTLSCSPISGHRSVSWYQQTPGQGLQFLFEYFSETQRNKGNFPGRFSGRQFSNSRSEMNVSTLELGDSALYLCASSYSPTDNEQYFGPGTRLTVT.

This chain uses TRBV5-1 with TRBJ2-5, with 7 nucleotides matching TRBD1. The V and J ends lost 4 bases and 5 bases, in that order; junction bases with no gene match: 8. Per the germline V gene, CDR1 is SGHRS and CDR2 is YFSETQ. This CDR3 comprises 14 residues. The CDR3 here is CASSPGTEGETQYF. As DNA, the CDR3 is TGCGCCAGCAGCCCCGGGACAGAGGGGGAGACCCAGTACTTC.

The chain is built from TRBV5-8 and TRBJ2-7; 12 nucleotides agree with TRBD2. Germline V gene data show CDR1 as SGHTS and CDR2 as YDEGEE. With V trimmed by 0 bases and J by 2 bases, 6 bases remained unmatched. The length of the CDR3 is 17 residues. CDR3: CASSLGSGLAGTYEQYF. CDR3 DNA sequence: TGTGCCAGCAGCTTGGGGTCTGGACTAGCGGGAACCTACGAGCAGTACTTC.

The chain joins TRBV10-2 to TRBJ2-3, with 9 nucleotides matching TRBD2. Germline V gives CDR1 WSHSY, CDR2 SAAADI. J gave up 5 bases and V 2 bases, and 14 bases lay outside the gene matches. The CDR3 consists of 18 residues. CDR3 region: CASSEGRGGQLFGDTQYF. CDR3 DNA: TGCGCCAGCAGTGAGGGGCGGGGGGGCCAACTTTTTGGAGATACGCAGTATTTT.

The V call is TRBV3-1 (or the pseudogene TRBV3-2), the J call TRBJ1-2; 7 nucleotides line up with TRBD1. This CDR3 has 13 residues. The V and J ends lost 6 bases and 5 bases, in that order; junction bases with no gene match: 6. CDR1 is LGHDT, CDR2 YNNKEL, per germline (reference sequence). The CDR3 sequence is CASRPGTEYGYTF. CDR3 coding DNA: TGTGCCAGCAGGCCCGGGACAGAGTATGGCTACACCTTC.

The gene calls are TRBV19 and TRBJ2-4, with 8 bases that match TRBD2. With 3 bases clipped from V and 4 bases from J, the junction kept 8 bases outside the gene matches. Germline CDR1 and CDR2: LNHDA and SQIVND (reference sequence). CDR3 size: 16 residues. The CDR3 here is CASSMYDGGVKNIQYF. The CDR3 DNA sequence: TGTGCCAGTAGTATGTACGACGGGGGGGTTAAAAACATTCAGTACTTC.

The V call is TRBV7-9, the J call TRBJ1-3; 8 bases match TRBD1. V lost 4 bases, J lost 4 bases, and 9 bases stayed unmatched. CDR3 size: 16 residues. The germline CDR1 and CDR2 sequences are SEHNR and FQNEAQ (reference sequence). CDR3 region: CASSSPQGAPGNTIYF. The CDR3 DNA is TGTGCCAGCAGCTCCCCGCAGGGGGCGCCGGGAAACACCATATATTTT.

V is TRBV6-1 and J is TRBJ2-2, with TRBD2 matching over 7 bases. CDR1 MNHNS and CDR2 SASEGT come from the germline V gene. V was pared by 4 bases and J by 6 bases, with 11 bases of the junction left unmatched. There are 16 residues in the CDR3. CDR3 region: CASSGLASRKPGELFF. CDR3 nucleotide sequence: TGTGCCAGCAGTGGACTAGCCAGTCGGAAACCCGGGGAGCTGTTTTTT.

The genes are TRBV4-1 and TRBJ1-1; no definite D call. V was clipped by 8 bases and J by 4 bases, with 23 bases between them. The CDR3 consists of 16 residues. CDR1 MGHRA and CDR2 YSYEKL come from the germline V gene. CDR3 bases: TGCGCCAGCCGGGATCCGCGCCACACGGCGGGCACTGAAGCTTTCTTT. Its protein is CASRDPRHTAGTEAFF.

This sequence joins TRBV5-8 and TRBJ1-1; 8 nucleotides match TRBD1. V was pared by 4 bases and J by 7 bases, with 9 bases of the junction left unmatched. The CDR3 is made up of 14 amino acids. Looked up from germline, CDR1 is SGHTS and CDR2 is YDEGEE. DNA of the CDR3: TGTGCCAGCAGCGCGGTGCGGACAGGGATTGAAGCTTTCTTT. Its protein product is CASSAVRTGIEAFF.

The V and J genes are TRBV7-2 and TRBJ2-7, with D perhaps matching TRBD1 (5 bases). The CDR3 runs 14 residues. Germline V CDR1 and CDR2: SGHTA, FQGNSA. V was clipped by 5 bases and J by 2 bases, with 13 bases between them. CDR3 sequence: CASSRDSLTYEQYF. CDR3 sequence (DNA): TGTGCCAGCAGCCGTGACAGTCTTACCTACGAGCAGTACTTC. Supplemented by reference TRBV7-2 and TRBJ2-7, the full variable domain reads GAGVSQSPSNKVTEKGKDVELRCDPISGHTALYWYRQSLGQGLEFLIYFQGNSAPDKSGLPSDRFSAERTGGSVSTLTIQRTQQEDSAVYLCASSRDSLTYEQYFGPGTRLTVT.

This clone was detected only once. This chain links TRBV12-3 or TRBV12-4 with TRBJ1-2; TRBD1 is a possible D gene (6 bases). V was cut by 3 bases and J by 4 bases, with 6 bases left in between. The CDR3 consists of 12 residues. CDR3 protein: CASSLTGYGYTF. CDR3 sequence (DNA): TGTGCCAGCAGTTTGACAGGCTATGGCTACACCTTC.

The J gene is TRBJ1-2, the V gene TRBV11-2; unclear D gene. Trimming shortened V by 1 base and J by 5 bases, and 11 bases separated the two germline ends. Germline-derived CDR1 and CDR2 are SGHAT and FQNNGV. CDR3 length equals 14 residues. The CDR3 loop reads CASSLGPATYGYTF. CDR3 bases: TGTGCCAGCAGCTTAGGCCCTGCCACATATGGCTACACCTTC.

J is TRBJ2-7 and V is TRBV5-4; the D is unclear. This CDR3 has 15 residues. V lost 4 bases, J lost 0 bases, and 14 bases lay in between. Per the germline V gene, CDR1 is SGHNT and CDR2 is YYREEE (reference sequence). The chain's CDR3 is CASSPTSEPSYEQYF. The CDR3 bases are TGTGCCAGCAGCCCGACCTCGGAGCCCTCCTACGAGCAGTACTTC.

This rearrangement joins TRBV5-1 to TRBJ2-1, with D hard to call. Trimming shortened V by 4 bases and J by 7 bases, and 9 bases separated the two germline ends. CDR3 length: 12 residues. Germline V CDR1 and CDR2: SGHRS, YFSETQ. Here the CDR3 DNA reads TGCGCCAGCAGCCAAGAAGCGAATGAGCAGTTCTTC. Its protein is CASSQEANEQFF.

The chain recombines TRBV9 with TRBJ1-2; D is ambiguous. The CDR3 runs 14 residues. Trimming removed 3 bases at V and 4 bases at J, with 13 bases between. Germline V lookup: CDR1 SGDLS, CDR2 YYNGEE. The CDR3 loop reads CASSGPFPGYGYTF. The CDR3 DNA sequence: TGTGCCAGCAGCGGCCCCTTCCCGGGCTATGGCTACACCTTC. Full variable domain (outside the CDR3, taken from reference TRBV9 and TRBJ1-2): DSGVTQTPKHLITATGQRVTLRCSPRSGDLSVYWYQQSLDQGLQFLIQYYNGEERAKGNILERFSAQQFPDLHSELNLSSLELGDSALYFCASSGPFPGYGYTFGSGTRLTVV.

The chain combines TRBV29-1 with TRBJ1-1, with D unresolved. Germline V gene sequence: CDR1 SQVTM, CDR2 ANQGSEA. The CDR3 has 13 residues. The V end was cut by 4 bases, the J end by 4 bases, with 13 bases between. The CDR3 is CSVVRVFRTEAFF. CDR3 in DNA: TGCAGCGTTGTCCGGGTGTTTCGCACTGAAGCTTTCTTT. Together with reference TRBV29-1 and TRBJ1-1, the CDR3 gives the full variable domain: SAVISQKPSRDICQRGTSLTIQCQVDSQVTMMFWYRQQPGQSLTLIATANQGSEATYESGFVIDKFPISRPNLTFSTLTVSNMSPEDSSIYLCSVVRVFRTEAFFGQGTRLTVV.

The CDR3 sequence is CASSQAGTGSPEAFF. The DNA for the CDR3 is TGCGCCAGCAGCCAAGCCGGGACAGGGTCCCCTGAAGCTTTCTTT. The V and J genes are TRBV4-1 and TRBJ1-1; TRBD1 agrees at 9 bases. The CDR3 is 15 residues long. V lost 1 base, J lost 6 bases, and 6 bases stayed unmatched. Germline CDR1 is MGHRA and CDR2 is YSYEKL.

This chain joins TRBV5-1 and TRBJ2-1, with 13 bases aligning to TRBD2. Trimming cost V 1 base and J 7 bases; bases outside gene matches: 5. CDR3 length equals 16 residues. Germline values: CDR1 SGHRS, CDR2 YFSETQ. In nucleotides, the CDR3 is TGCGCCAGCAGCTTGCCTACTAGCGGGGGGGAGAATGAGCAGTTCTTC. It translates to CASSLPTSGGENEQFF.

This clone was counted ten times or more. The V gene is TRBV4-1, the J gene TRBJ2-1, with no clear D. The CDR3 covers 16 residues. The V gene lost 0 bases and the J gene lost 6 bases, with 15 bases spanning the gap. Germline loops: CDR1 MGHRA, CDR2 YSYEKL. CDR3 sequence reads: CASSQDDFIRRNEQFF. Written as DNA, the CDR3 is TGCGCCAGCAGCCAAGACGACTTTATACGACGCAATGAGCAGTTCTTC.